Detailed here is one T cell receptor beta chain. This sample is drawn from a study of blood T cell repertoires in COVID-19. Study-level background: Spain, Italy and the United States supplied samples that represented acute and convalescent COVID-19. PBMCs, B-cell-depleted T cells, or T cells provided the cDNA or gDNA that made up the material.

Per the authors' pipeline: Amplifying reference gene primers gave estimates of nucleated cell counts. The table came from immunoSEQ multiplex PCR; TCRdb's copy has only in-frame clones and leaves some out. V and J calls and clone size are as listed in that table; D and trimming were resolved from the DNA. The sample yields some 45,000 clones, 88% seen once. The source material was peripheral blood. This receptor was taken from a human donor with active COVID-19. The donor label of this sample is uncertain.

CDR3 amino acids: CSADEGGVGETQYF. CDR3 coding DNA: TGCAGCGCCGATGAGGGGGGGGTAGGAGAGACCCAGTACTTC. The gene calls are TRBV29-1 and TRBJ2-5; a possible D gene is TRBD2 (7 bases). Germline CDR1 reads SQVTM; CDR2 reads ANQGSEA. The CDR3 covers 14 residues. Trimming removed 7 bases from V and 4 bases from J, with 19 bases in between.